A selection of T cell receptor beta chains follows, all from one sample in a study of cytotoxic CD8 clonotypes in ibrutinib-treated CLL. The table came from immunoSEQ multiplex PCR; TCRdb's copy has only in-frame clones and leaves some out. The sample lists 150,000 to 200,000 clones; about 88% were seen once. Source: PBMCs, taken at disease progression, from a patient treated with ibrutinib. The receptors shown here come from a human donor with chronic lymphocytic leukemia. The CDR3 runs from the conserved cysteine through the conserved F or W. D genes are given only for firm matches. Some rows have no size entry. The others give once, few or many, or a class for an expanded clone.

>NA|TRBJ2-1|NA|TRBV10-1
CASSDPRDFTGNEQFF
TGCGCCAGCAGTGATCCCCGGGACTTTACGGGCAATGAGCAGTTCTTC
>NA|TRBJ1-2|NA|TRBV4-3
CASSRAGSDSDGYTF
TGCGCCAGCAGCCGGGCCGGATCGGACAGCGATGGCTACACCTTC
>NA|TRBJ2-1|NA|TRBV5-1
CASSLEPYNEQFF
TGCGCCAGCAGCTTGGAACCATACAATGAGCAGTTCTTC
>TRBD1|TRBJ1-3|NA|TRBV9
CASSPQMGQPPNTIYF
TGTGCCAGCAGCCCCCAGATGGGACAGCCCCCGAACACCATATATTTT
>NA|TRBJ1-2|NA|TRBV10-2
CASSGKYLYDYGYTF
TGCGCCAGCAGTGGAAAGTACCTCTATGACTATGGCTACACCTTC
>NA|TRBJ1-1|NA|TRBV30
CAWSAGLKNTEAFF
TGTGCCTGGAGTGCGGGACTAAAAAACACTGAAGCTTTCTTT
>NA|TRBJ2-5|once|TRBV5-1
CASSLGLAVQETQYF
TGCGCCAGCAGCTTGGGTCTTGCAGTTCAAGAGACCCAGTACTTC
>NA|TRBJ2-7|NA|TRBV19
CASSIFGGLATYEQYF
TGTGCCAGTAGTATTTTCGGCGGATTAGCTACCTACGAGCAGTACTTC
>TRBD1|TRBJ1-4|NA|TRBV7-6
CASSPGQGAGTNEKLFF
TGTGCCAGCAGCCCGGGACAGGGGGCTGGTACTAATGAAAAACTGTTTTTT
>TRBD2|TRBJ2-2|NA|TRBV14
CASSLLAGVETGELFF
TGTGCCAGCAGCCTACTAGCGGGAGTAGAAACCGGGGAGCTGTTTTTT
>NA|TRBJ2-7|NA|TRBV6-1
CASSEAPRGQYF
TGTGCCAGCAGTGAGGCCCCCCGAGGGCAGTACTTC
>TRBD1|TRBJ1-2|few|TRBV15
CATSMDRGGLGYTF
TGTGCCACCAGCATGGACAGGGGAGGCTTGGGCTACACCTTC
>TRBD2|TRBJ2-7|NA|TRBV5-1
CASSGRTSGSLDEQYF
TGCGCCAGCAGCGGTCGGACTAGCGGGAGTCTGGACGAGCAGTACTTC
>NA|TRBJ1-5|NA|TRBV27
CASSTGGASGAGSQHF
TGTGCCAGCAGTACGGGAGGGGCTAGCGGGGCGGGTAGTCAGCATTTT
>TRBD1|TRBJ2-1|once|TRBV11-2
CASRRQGEQFF
TGTGCCAGCAGGCGACAGGGCGAGCAGTTCTTC
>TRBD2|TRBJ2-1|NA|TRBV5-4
CASSPGSGRGSSYNEQFF
TGTGCCAGCAGCCCGGGGAGCGGGAGGGGGAGCTCCTACAATGAGCAGTTCTTC
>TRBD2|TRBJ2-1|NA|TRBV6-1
CASSEFHPTSGLYNEQFF
TGTGCCAGCAGTGAATTTCACCCCACTAGCGGACTTTACAATGAGCAGTTCTTC
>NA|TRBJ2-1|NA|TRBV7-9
CASSSGTYNEQFF
TGTGCCAGCAGCTCTGGGACTTACAATGAGCAGTTCTTC
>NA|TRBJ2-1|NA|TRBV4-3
CASSQVENTNNEQFF
TGCGCCAGCAGCCAAGTTGAAAATACAAACAATGAGCAGTTCTTC
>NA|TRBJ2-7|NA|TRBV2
CASSVGPRDVSYEQYF
TGTGCCAGCAGTGTGGGACCGAGGGACGTCTCCTACGAGCAGTACTTC
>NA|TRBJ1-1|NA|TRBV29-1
CSVGAGNTEAFF
TGCAGCGTGGGGGCGGGGAACACTGAAGCTTTCTTT
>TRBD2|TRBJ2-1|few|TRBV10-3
CAISDWGGLEVNEQFF
TGTGCCATCAGTGACTGGGGTGGACTAGAGGTCAATGAGCAGTTCTTC
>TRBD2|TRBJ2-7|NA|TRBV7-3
CASSPTTSGRFYEQYF
TGTGCCAGCAGCCCCACGACTAGCGGGAGGTTCTACGAGCAGTACTTC
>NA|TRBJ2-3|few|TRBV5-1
CASSFQPSTDTQYF
TGCGCCAGCAGCTTTCAGCCAAGCACAGATACGCAGTATTTT
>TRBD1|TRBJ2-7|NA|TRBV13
CASSPSGGGYEQYF
TGTGCCAGCAGCCCATCAGGGGGCGGGTACGAGCAGTACTTC
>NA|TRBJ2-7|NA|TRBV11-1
CASSSYTPNEQYF
TGTGCCAGCAGTTCTTACACCCCGAACGAGCAGTACTTC
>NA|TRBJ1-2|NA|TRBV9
CASSVGGHGYTF
TGTGCCAGCAGCGTCGGGGGGCATGGCTACACCTTC
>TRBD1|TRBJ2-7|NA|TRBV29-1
CSVRTGTGAYEQYF
TGCAGCGTTCGAACCGGGACAGGGGCATACGAGCAGTACTTC
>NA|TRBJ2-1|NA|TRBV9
CASSVHGQRVYNEQFF
TGTGCCAGCAGCGTCCATGGACAGAGAGTCTACAATGAGCAGTTCTTC
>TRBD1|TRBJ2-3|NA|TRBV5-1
CASSLNRGPTDTQYF
TGCGCCAGCAGCTTAAACAGGGGGCCCACAGATACGCAGTATTTT
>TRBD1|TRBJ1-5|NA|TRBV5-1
CASSLTGGNQPQHF
TGCGCCAGCAGCTTGACAGGGGGCAATCAGCCCCAGCATTTT
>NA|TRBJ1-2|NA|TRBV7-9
CASSLAGFYGYTF
TGTGCCAGCAGCTTAGCCGGTTTCTATGGCTACACCTTC
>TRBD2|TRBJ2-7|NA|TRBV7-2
CASSPILADYEQYF
TGTGCCAGCAGCCCGATCCTAGCGGACTACGAGCAGTACTTC
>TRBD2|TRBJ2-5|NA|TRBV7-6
CASSSNLKREGLWETQYF
TGTGCCAGCAGCTCGAACCTAAAGCGGGAGGGTCTGTGGGAGACCCAGTACTTC
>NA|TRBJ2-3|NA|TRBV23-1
CASPPKGTSTDTQYF
TGCGCCAGCCCCCCCAAGGGTACTAGCACAGATACGCAGTATTTT
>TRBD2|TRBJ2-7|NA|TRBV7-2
CASSLGTTYEQYF
TGTGCCAGCAGCCTAGGGACTACATACGAGCAGTACTTC
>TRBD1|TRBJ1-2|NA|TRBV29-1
CSVDRGREGYTF
TGCAGCGTGGACAGGGGGCGGGAGGGCTACACCTTC
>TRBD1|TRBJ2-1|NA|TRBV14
CASSRKGQPNSYNEQFF
TGTGCCAGCAGCCGGAAGGGACAGCCCAACTCCTACAATGAGCAGTTCTTC
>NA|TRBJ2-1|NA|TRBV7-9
CASSLGGTYDNEQFF
TGTGCCAGCAGCTTAGGCGGGACGTACGACAATGAGCAGTTCTTC
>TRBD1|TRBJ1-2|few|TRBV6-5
CATRQGGGYTF
TGTGCCACCCGACAGGGAGGCGGCTACACCTTC
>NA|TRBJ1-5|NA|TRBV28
CASSRKGSASQPQHF
TGTGCCAGCAGTCGCAAGGGCTCGGCCAGTCAGCCCCAGCATTTT
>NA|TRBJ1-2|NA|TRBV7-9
CASSFLAEGDYGYTF
TGTGCCAGCAGCTTTTTGGCAGAGGGGGACTATGGCTACACCTTC
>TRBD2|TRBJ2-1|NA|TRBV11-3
CASSLEAGVPGEQFF
TGTGCCAGCAGCTTAGAGGCGGGAGTGCCGGGTGAGCAGTTCTTC
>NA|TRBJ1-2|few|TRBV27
CASRPLLTFYGYTF
TGTGCCAGCAGACCGTTACTGACCTTCTATGGCTACACCTTC
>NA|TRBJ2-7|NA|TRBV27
CASSPRPDSYEQYF
TGTGCCAGCAGTCCCCGCCCCGACAGCTACGAGCAGTACTTC
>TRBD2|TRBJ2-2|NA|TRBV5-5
CASSPQLAAANTGELFF
TGTGCCAGCAGCCCGCAACTAGCGGCGGCGAACACCGGGGAGCTGTTTTTT
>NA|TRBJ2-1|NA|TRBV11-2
CASSLGFGPVLHEQFF
TGTGCCAGCAGCTTAGGTTTCGGTCCAGTCCTCCATGAGCAGTTCTTC
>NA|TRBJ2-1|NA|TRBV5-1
CASSLESLYNEQFF
TGCGCCAGCAGCTTGGAGTCCCTATACAATGAGCAGTTCTTC
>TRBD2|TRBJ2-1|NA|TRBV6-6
CASRSTSGRAYNEQFF
TGTGCCAGCAGGTCAACTAGCGGGAGGGCCTACAATGAGCAGTTCTTC
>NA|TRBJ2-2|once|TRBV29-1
CSARTAGTGELFF
TGCAGCGCAAGGACCGCGGGCACCGGGGAGCTGTTTTTT
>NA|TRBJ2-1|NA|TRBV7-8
CASSIPTRKQFF
TGTGCCAGCAGCATACCGACTAGAAAGCAGTTCTTC
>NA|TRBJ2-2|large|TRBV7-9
CASSVNPNTGELFF
TGTGCTAGCAGCGTTAACCCGAACACCGGGGAGCTGTTTTTT
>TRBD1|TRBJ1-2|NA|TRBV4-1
CASSQFRGGSSYGYTF
TGCGCCAGCAGCCAATTCAGGGGGGGCAGTAGTTATGGCTACACCTTC
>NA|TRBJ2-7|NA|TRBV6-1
CASTRDTYEQYF
TGTGCCAGCACTCGGGACACCTACGAGCAGTACTTC
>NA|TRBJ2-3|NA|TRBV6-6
CASSQRGSGRTDTQYF
TGTGCCAGCAGCCAACGGGGTAGCGGAAGGACAGATACGCAGTATTTT
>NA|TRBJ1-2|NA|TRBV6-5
CASSYEGLGYTF
TGTGCCAGCAGTTACGAGGGGTTGGGCTACACCTTC
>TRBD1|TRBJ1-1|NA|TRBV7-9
CASSSRTGLDYSEAFF
TGTGCCAGCAGCTCTAGGACAGGTTTGGATTATTCTGAAGCTTTCTTT
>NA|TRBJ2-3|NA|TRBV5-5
CASSLVVARSDTQYF
TGTGCCAGCAGCTTGGTGGTCGCCCGGAGCGATACGCAGTATTTT
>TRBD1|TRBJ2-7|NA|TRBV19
CASSSVTGAFYEQYF
TGTGCCAGTTCCTCCGTAACAGGGGCCTTCTACGAGCAGTACTTC